This T cell receptor (beta chain) came from a study of blood T cell repertoires in COVID-19. Study background: Acute and convalescent COVID-19 specimens originated in the United States, Italy and Spain. The cDNA or gDNA used as material had been derived from T cells, B-cell-depleted T cells, or PBMCs.

From germline, CDR1 is SGHTA and CDR2 FQGNSA. The junction had 7 bases not matched to a gene; V was cut back by 4 bases and J by 2 bases. This CDR3 spans 17 amino acids. Source study methods: Amplified reference gene primers provided the basis for estimating nucleated cell counts. Data came from immunoSEQ multiplex PCR; TCRdb stores just in-frame clones and leaves some out. V, J and clone size reflect that table, while D and trimming were determined from the DNA. The repertoire includes 250,000 or so clones, nearly 90% of them detected once, and 4% to 5% sits in the top ten. The sample was peripheral blood. The receptor was isolated from a woman aged 40 to 50 who had recovered from COVID-19. This chain connects TRBV7-2 to TRBJ2-3; 12 nucleotides line up with TRBD2. The CDR3 DNA reads TGTGCCAGCAGCTCCCGATGGACTAGCGGGACCACAGATACGCAGTATTTT. It encodes CASSSRWTSGTTDTQYF.